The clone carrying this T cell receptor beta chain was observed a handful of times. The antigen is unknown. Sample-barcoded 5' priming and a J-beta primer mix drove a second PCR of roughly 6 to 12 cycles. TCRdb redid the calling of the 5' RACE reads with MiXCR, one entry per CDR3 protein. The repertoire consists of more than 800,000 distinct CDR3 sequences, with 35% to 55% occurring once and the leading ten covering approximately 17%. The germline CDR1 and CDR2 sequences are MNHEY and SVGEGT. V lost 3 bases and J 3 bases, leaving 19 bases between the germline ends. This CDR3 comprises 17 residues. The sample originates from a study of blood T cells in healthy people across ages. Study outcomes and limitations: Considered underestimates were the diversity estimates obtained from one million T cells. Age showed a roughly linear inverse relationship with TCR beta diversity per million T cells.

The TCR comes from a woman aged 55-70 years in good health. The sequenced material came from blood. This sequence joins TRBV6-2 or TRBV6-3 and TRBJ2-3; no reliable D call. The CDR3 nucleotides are TGTGCCAGCAGTTATTTGCCGGGCAGGCCCCCTACAGATACGCAGTATTTT. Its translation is CASSYLPGRPPTDTQYF.